This T cell receptor (beta chain) was profiled in a study of OX40 agonist ivuxolimab in advanced cancers. The wider study: In this trial design, patients received ivuxolimab intravenously at 0.01 to 10 mg/kg every 2 weeks. Hepatocellular carcinoma, melanoma, renal cell or head and neck cancer occurred in dose-escalation patients.

Clones were sequenced by immunoSEQ multiplex PCR, and TCRdb holds only the in-frame ones, with some missing. The table has 60,000 to 65,000 clones, roughly 80% seen once; the top ten hold 2% to 2.5%. CDR1 and CDR2 (germline): LNHDA, SQIVND (reference sequence). V lost 5 bases, J lost 6 bases, and 10 bases stayed unmatched. This CDR3 region has 15 residues. The TCR sequence derives from an adult with an advanced solid tumor such as melanoma, head and neck, liver or kidney cancer. The starting material was CD4+ or CD8+ T cells sorted from blood, obtained in a trial of the OX40 agonist ivuxolimab. The chain is built from TRBV19 and TRBJ1-5, with 7 bases matching TRBD1. The CDR3 loop reads CASSATGDSSQPQHF. The CDR3 DNA follows: TGTGCCAGTAGTGCAACAGGGGATAGTAGTCAGCCCCAGCATTTT.